Presented here are 5 T cell receptor beta chains from one specimen sequenced in a study of T cell responses to AZD1222 COVID-19 vaccine. Measured with immunoSEQ multiplex PCR; TCRdb has only the in-frame clones, and not every one. The repertoire consists of approximately 110,000 clones, with roughly nine tenths occurring once and the leading ten covering 4% to 4.5%. The source material was peripheral blood, sampled on day 0 of AZD1222 vaccination. All receptors derive from an adult in good health.

This clone showed up just a few times. This sequence joins TRBV11-3 and TRBJ2-1, with TRBD2 identical over 11 bases. CDR1 is SGHNT, CDR2 YENEEA, per germline. The CDR3 is 15 residues long. Trimming took 4 bases from V and 9 from J; bases not matched to a gene: 8. Here the CDR3 reads CASSSATSGEGEQFF. CDR3 sequence (DNA): TGTGCCAGCAGCTCTGCGACTAGCGGGGAGGGTGAGCAGTTCTTC. Variable domain in full (rest from reference TRBV11-3 and TRBJ2-1): EAGVVQSPRYKIIEKKQPVAFWCNPISGHNTLYWYLQNLGQGPELLIRYENEEAVDDSQLPKDRFSAERLKGVDSTLKIQPAELGDSAVYLCASSSATSGEGEQFFGPGTRLTVL.

V gene TRBV12-3 or TRBV12-4 combines with J gene TRBJ1-2; 8 bases match TRBD1. V lost 6 bases to trimming and J lost 6 bases; unmatched junction nucleotides: 6. There are 13 residues in the CDR3. The CDR3 nucleotides read TGTGCCAGCAGCCCCTCCAGGGGGCATGGCTACACCTTC. Its translation: CASSPSRGHGYTF.

V usage is TRBV7-8 and J usage is TRBJ2-1; TRBD2 aligns across 9 bases. The CDR3 is 16 residues long. Looked up from germline, CDR1 is SGHVS and CDR2 is FQNEAQ. Trimming removed 8 bases from V and 2 bases from J; junction bases left unmatched: 10. The chain's CDR3 is CASDPQASGTYNEQFF. The CDR3 nucleotides are TGTGCCAGCGATCCTCAAGCTAGCGGGACCTACAATGAGCAGTTCTTC. The whole variable domain, remainder taken from reference TRBV7-8 and TRBJ2-1, is GAGVSQSPRYKVAKRGQDVALRCDPISGHVSLFWYQQALGQGPEFLTYFQNEAQLDKSGLPSDRFFAERPEGSVSTLKIQRTQQEDSAVYLCASDPQASGTYNEQFFGPGTRLTVL.

The V and J genes are TRBV9 and TRBJ1-2; 7 bases agree with TRBD1. The CDR3 spans 13 residues. V lost 3 bases, J lost 4 bases, and 3 bases stayed unmatched. Germline-derived CDR1 and CDR2 are SGDLS and YYNGEE. CDR3 sequence: CASSGDRVYGYTF. The CDR3, as DNA: TGTGCCAGCAGCGGCGACAGGGTCTATGGCTACACCTTC.

The chain couples TRBV5-6 to TRBJ1-1, with D possibly TRBD1 on 5 matching bases. The CDR3 extends over 16 amino acids. Trimming removed 4 bases at V and 4 bases at J, with 20 bases between. Germline CDR1 reads SGHDT; CDR2 reads YYEEEE. The CDR3 loop is CASSLMSAGGGTEAFF. CDR3 sequence (DNA): TGTGCCAGCAGCCTGATGAGTGCGGGTGGGGGCACTGAAGCTTTCTTT. The entire variable domain, with the rest obtained from reference TRBV5-6 and TRBJ1-1, is as follows: DAGVTQSPTHLIKTRGQQVTLRCSPKSGHDTVSWYQQALGQGPQFIFQYYEEEERQRGNFPDRFSGHQFPNYSSELNVNALLLGDSALYLCASSLMSAGGGTEAFFGQGTRLTVV.